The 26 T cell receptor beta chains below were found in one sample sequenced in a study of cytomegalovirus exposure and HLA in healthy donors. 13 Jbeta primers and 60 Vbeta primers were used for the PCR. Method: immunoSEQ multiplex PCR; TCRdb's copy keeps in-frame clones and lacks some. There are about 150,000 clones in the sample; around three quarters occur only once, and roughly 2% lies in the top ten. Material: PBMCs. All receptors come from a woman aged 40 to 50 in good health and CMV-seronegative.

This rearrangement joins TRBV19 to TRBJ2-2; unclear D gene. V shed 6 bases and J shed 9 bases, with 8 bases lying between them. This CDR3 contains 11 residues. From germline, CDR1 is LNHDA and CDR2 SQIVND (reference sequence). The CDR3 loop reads CASSFNRELFF. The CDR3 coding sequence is TGTGCCAGTAGCTTTAATCGGGAGCTGTTTTTT. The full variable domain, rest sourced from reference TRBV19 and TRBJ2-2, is DGGITQSPKYLFRKEGQNVTLSCEQNLNHDAMYWYRQDPGQGLRLIYYSQIVNDFQKGDIAEGYSVSREKKESFPLTVTSAQKNPTAFYLCASSFNRELFFGEGSRLTVL.

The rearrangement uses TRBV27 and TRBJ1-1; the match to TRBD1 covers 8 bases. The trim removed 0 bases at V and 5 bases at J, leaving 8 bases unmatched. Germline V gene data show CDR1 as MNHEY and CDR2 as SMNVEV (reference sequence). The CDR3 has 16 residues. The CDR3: CASSLSIQGARTEAFF. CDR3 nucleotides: TGTGCCAGCAGTTTATCTATCCAGGGGGCTAGGACTGAAGCTTTCTTT.

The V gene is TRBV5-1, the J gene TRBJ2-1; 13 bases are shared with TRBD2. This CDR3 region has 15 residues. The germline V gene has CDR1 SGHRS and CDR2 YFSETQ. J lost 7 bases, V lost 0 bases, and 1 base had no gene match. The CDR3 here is CASSLGGLAGNEQFF. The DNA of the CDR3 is TGCGCCAGCAGCTTGGGGGGACTAGCGGGGAATGAGCAGTTCTTC.

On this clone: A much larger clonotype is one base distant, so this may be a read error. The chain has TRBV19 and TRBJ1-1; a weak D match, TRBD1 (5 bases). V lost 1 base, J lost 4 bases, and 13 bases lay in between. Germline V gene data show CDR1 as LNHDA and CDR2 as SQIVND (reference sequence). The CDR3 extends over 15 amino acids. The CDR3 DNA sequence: TGTGCCAGTAGTATAGGGGGCCGCGGAGCCACTGAAGCTTTCTTT. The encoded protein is CASSIGGRGATEAFF.

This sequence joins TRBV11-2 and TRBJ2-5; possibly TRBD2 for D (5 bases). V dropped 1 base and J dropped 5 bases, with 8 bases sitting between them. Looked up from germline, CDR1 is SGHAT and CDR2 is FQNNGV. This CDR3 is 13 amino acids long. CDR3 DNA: TGTGCCAGCAGCTTAGGTGGGAGCGAGACCCAGTACTTC. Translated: CASSLGGSETQYF.

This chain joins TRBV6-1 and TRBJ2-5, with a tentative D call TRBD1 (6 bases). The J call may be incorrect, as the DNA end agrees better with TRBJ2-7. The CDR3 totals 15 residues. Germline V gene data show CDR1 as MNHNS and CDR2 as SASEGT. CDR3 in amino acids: CATLRTAKSTYEQYF. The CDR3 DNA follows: TGTGCCACCCTTCGGACAGCAAAAAGTACGTACGAGCAGTACTTC.

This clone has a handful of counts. The CDR3 here is CASSAYRVSYEQYF. CDR3 nucleotides: TGTGCCAGCAGTGCCTACAGAGTCTCCTACGAGCAGTACTTC. This chain links TRBV28 with TRBJ2-7; D gene unclear. Germline loops: CDR1 MDHEN, CDR2 SYDVKM. Trimming took 5 bases from V and 0 from J, leaving 11 bases between them. The CDR3 contains 14 residues.

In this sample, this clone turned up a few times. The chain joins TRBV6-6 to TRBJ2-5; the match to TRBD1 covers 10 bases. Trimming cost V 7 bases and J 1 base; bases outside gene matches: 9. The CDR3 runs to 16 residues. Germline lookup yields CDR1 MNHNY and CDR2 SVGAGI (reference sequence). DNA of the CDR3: TGTGCCAGCACTCACTCCGGGACAGGGGCCCAAGAGACCCAGTACTTC. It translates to CASTHSGTGAQETQYF.

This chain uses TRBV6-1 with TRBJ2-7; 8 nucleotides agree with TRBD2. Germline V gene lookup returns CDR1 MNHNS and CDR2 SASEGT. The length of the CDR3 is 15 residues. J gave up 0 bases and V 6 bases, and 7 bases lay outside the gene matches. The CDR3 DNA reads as TGTGCCAGCAGGGGGGGGCTAGCGGGCTCCTACGAGCAGTACTTC. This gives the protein CASRGGLAGSYEQYF.

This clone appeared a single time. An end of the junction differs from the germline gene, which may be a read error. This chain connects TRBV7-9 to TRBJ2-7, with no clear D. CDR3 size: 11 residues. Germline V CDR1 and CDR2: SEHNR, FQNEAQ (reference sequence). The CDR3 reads CATSLAREQYF. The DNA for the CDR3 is TGTGCCACCAGCTTAGCTCGCGAGCAGTACTTC.

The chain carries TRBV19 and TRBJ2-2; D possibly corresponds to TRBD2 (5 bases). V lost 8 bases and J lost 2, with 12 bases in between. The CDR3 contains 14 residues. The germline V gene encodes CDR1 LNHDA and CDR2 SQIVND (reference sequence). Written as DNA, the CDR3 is TGTGCCAGTTCAGGAGGCCCAAACACCGGGGAGCTGTTTTTT. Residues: CASSGGPNTGELFF.

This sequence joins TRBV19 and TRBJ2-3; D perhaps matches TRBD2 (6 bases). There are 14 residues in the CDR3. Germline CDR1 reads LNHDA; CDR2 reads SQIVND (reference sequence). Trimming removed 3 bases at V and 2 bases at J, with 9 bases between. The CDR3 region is CASSISGYTDTQYF. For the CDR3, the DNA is TGTGCCAGTAGTATTAGCGGTTACACAGATACGCAGTATTTT.

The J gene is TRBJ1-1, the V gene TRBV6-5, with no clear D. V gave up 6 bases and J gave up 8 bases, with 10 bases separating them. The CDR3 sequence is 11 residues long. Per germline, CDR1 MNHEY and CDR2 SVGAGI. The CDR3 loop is CASSSLREAFF. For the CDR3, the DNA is TGTGCCAGCAGCTCTCTCCGGGAAGCTTTCTTT.

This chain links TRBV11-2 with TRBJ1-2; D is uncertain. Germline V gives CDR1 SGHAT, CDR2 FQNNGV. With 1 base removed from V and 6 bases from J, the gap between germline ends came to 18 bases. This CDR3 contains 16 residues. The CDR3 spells CASSLVYAIREDGYTF. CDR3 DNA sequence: TGTGCCAGCAGCTTAGTTTATGCCATTAGAGAGGATGGCTACACCTTC.

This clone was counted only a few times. CDR3 DNA: TGTGCCAGCAGGACAGGGGGCGCAAGCAATCAGCCCCAGCATTTT. As protein: CASRTGGASNQPQHF. J is TRBJ1-5 and V is TRBV5-8; the match to TRBD1 covers 10 bases. Germline loops: CDR1 SGHTS, CDR2 YDEGEE. The ends lost 5 bases at V and 1 base at J; junction bases unmatched: 3. The length of the CDR3 is 15 residues.

CDR3 sequence (DNA): TGCGCCAGCGTAATAGCGGGGGCGGTATACAATGAGCAGTTCTTC. Translated: CASVIAGAVYNEQFF. The chain couples TRBV10-2 to TRBJ2-1, with TRBD2 matching 9 bases. The V gene end was trimmed by 8 bases and the J gene end by 4 bases; junction bases not matched to a gene: 9. Germline V gene sequence: CDR1 WSHSY, CDR2 SAAADI. The CDR3 consists of 15 residues.

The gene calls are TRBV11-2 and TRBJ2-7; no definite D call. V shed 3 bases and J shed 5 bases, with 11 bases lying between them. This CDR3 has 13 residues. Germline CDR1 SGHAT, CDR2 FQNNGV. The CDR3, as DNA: TGTGCCAGCAGCTTCGTTGGAGTCGACGAGCAGTACTTC. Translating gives CASSFVGVDEQYF.

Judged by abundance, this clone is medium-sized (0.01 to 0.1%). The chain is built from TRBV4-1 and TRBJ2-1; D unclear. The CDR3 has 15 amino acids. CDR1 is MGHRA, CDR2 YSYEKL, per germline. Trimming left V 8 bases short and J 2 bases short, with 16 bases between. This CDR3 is CASGSVSAAYNEQFF. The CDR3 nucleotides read TGCGCCAGCGGAAGCGTGTCTGCGGCCTACAATGAGCAGTTCTTC.

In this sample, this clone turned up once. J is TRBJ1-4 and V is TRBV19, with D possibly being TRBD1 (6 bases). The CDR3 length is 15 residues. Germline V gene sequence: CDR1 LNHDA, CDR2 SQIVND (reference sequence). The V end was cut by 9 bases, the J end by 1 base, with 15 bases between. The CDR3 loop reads CASGAGAGTNEKLFF. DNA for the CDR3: TGTGCCAGCGGGGCGGGGGCAGGAACTAATGAAAAACTGTTTTTT.

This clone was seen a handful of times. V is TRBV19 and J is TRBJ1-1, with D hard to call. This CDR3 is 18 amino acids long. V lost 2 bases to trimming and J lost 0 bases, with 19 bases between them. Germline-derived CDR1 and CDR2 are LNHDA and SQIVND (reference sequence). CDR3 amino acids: CASSIKGRTTLLNTEAFF. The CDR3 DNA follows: TGTGCCAGTAGTATAAAGGGTCGGACTACACTATTGAACACTGAAGCTTTCTTT.

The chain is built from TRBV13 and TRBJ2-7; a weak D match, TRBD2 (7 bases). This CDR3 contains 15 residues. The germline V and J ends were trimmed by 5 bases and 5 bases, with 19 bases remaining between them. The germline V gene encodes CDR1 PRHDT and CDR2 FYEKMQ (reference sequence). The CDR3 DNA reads TGTGCCAGCAGCCTCCTTTCCGGGGGGCAAAACGAGCAGTACTTC. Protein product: CASSLLSGGQNEQYF.

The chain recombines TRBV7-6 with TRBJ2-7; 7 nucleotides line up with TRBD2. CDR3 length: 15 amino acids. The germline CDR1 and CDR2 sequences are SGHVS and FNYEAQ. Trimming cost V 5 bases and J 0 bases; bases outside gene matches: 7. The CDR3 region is CASSALADLSYEQYF. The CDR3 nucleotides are TGTGCCAGCAGCGCCCTAGCGGACCTCTCCTACGAGCAGTACTTC.

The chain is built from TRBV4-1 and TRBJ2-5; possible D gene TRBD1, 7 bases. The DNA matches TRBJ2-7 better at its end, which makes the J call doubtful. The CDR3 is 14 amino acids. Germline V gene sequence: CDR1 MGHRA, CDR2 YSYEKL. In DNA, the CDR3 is TGCGCCAGCAGCCGACAGGGAGGAATCTACGAGCAGTACTTC. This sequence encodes CASSRQGGIYEQYF.

This CDR3 is CASSILRTGELFF. DNA of the CDR3: TGTGCCAGTAGTATTCTCCGGACCGGGGAGCTGTTTTTT. The V gene is TRBV19, the J gene TRBJ2-2; D unclear. The CDR3 has 13 amino acids. Germline CDR1 and CDR2: LNHDA and SQIVND (reference sequence). V was trimmed by 3 bases and J by 5 bases, leaving 7 bases between them.

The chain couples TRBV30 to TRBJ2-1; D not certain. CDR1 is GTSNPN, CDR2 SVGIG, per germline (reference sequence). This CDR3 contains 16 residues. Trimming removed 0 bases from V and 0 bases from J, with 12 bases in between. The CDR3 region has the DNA TGTGCCTGGAGTGTACCTCTGAGGAGCTCCTACAATGAGCAGTTCTTC. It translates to CAWSVPLRSSYNEQFF.

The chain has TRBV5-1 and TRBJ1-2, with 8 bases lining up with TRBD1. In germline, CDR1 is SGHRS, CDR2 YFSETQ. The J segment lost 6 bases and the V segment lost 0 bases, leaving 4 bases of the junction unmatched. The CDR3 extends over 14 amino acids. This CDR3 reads CASSLGGQVDGYTF. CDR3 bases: TGCGCCAGCAGCTTGGGGGGACAGGTTGATGGCTACACCTTC.